This TCR beta chain was profiled in a study of beta chain features in type 1 diabetes. Study outcomes and limitations: Individuals with type 1 diabetes displayed fewer insertions and more deletions at VDJ junctions. All four CD4+ subsets of Type 1 diabetes patients contained TCRB CDR3s that were moderately but significantly shorter. The naive, central memory and Treg TCRB repertoires of patients appeared to be more similar to one another than those of healthy donors.

Comment on this clone: The antigen is not known.

The V gene lost 2 bases and the J gene lost 0 bases, with 6 bases spanning the gap. Germline-derived CDR1 and CDR2 are SGHDT and YYEEEE. The CDR3 contains 14 residues. Expressed TCRB transcripts were sequenced because the entire RNA isolate underwent reverse transcription. Data came from immunoSEQ multiplex PCR; TCRdb stores just in-frame clones and leaves some out. The repertoire holds about 360,000 clones, with around 13% as singletons. The single heparinised draw taken from each donor contained roughly 100 mL of blood on average. This TCR was sampled from a woman under 30 with type 1 diabetes. The V and J genes are TRBV5-6 and TRBJ1-5; no clear D. Sequencing used naive CD4+ T cells from blood. The CDR3, as DNA: TGTGCCAGCAGCTTTGCGGGTAGCAATCAGCCCCAGCATTTT. Its translation is CASSFAGSNQPQHF.